The rows below give T cell receptor beta chains drawn from one sample of a study of cytomegalovirus exposure and HLA in healthy donors. TCRdb's copy holds only in-frame clones and misses some; the assay was immunoSEQ multiplex PCR. The data show some 170,000 clones, around 81% seen once. The specimen was PBMCs. The origin of the receptors is a woman in her fifties or sixties in good health and CMV-seronegative. The CDR3 runs from the conserved cysteine through the conserved F or W. Each record gives: J gene, V gene, CDR3 protein.

J: .; V: TRBV4-3; CDR3: CASSPVAGQGAYEQYF
J: TRBJ1-1; V: TRBV6-6; CDR3: CASSQEPGKDTF
J: TRBJ1-1; V: TRBV10-2; CDR3: CASKGDLNTEAFF
J: TRBJ2-3; V: TRBV18; CDR3: CASQEVVIPTQYF
J: TRBJ2-3; V: TRBV9; CDR3: CASSVAPPLAGELDTQYF
J: TRBJ2-5; V: TRBV5-4; CDR3: CASSPPGAGGLETQYF
J: TRBJ1-4; V: TRBV5-1; CDR3: CASSNPWDSRGEKLFF
J: TRBJ2-5; V: TRBV29-1; CDR3: CSVDSGSGETQYF
J: TRBJ2-5; V: TRBV6-5; CDR3: CASGTGGRGETQYF
J: TRBJ1-1; V: TRBV29-1; CDR3: CSVVVRETTEAFF
J: TRBJ2-2; V: TRBV18; CDR3: CASSPPVRNTGELFF
J: TRBJ1-1; V: TRBV7-9; CDR3: CSSSPQRGGLNTEAFF
J: TRBJ2-2; V: TRBV10-1; CDR3: CASSITGELFF
J: TRBJ1-1; V: TRBV9; CDR3: CASSLLLQNTEAFF
J: TRBJ1-5; V: TRBV28; CDR3: CASSLPVAGGLSNQPQHF
J: TRBJ1-6; V: TRBV7-2; CDR3: CASNFYPGHNNSPLHF
J: TRBJ2-2; V: TRBV4-2; CDR3: CASSQDTGRTGELFF
J: TRBJ2-1; V: TRBV7-2; CDR3: CASRKDRESSYNEQFF
J: TRBJ1-2; V: TRBV19; CDR3: CASSLQGSNYGYTF
J: TRBJ2-1; V: TRBV7-2; CDR3: CSSSLLAGVLNEQFF
J: TRBJ2-1; V: TRBV27; CDR3: CASRRAGWNEQFF
J: TRBJ2-1; V: TRBV29-1; CDR3: CSVETRGGDSNEQFF
J: TRBJ2-7; V: TRBV4-3; CDR3: CASSQEWGQGGTYEQYF
J: TRBJ1-1; V: TRBV2; CDR3: CATQTDLNTEAFF
J: TRBJ2-7; V: TRBV6-4; CDR3: CASSPEAGGPREQYF
J: TRBJ2-7; V: TRBV19; CDR3: CASSVGQGYEQYF
J: TRBJ1-2; V: TRBV6-1; CDR3: CASSEVFAGGGYTF
J: TRBJ2-3; V: TRBV5-1; CDR3: CASSPGQGGTDTQYF
J: TRBJ2-2; V: TRBV6-4; CDR3: CASTSSGDNTGELFF
J: TRBJ2-6; V: TRBV10-3; CDR3: CAISESRDNSGANVLTF
J: TRBJ1-3; V: TRBV29-1; CDR3: CSALEANSGNTIYF
J: TRBJ2-1; V: TRBV6-4; CDR3: CASSEFRAGRDEQFF
J: TRBJ2-1; V: TRBV7-9; CDR3: CASSPRLAGGLNEQFF
J: TRBJ2-7; V: TRBV21-1; CDR3: CAPTGPGEQYF
J: TRBJ1-1; V: TRBV27; CDR3: CASSFGGLNTEAFF
J: TRBJ1-1; V: TRBV7-9; CDR3: CASSPGQVTEAFF
J: TRBJ1-2; V: TRBV6-5; CDR3: CASRAQGAANYGYTF
J: TRBJ2-1; V: TRBV30; CDR3: CAWSLGAGDNEQFF
J: TRBJ1-1; V: TRBV7-9; CDR3: CASSLGGLRNTEAFF
J: TRBJ2-2; V: TRBV10-3; CDR3: CAISGLNTGELFF
J: TRBJ2-7; V: TRBV9; CDR3: CASSPWGSDSYEQYF
J: TRBJ2-7; V: TRBV7-2; CDR3: CASSLGDRGSWLYF
J: TRBJ1-2; V: TRBV5-1; CDR3: CASSLGRRSGWDGYTF
J: TRBJ1-3; V: TRBV2; CDR3: CASRNTGNSGNTIYF
J: TRBJ1-2; V: TRBV19; CDR3: CASRSPGQGGSNYGYTF
J: TRBJ1-3; V: TRBV6-5; CDR3: CASSYGTGAEGNTIYF
J: TRBJ1-1; V: TRBV2; CDR3: CASSPGGPTEAFF
J: TRBJ2-5; V: TRBV11-2; CDR3: CASSRVGGQETQYF
J: TRBJ1-1; V: TRBV7-2; CDR3: CASSLQGGNTEAFF
J: TRBJ1-1; V: TRBV6-5; CDR3: CASLGLHTEAFF
J: TRBJ2-2; V: TRBV15; CDR3: CATSREGLAGQNTGELFF
J: TRBJ1-2; V: TRBV13; CDR3: CASTLVSAGVGYGYTF
J: TRBJ2-5; V: TRBV9; CDR3: CASSVSDRGQETQYF
J: TRBJ1-1; V: TRBV30; CDR3: CAWGGDTEAFF
J: TRBJ2-3; V: TRBV7-9; CDR3: CASSSQGFTDTQYF